The 31 T cell receptor beta chains below come from one sample, sequenced in a study of OX40 agonist ivuxolimab in advanced cancers. Only in-frame clones appear in the TCRdb table, and some are missing; sequencing was by immunoSEQ multiplex PCR. The repertoire consists of more than 55,000 clones, with 70% to 90% occurring once and the leading ten covering about 5%. The source was CD4+ or CD8+ T cells sorted from blood, collected in a trial of the OX40 agonist ivuxolimab. The origin of the receptors is an adult with an advanced solid tumor such as melanoma, head and neck, liver or kidney cancer.

This clone has just a few counts. The chain recombines TRBV15 with TRBJ2-1, with 9 bases aligning to TRBD2. The CDR3 loop spans 17 amino acids. Germline CDR1 reads LNHNV; CDR2 reads YYDKDF (reference sequence). The V segment lost 3 bases and the J segment 10 bases; nucleotides outside the gene matches: 16. CDR3 loop: CATSRESSGGRSGEQFF. CDR3 DNA sequence: TGTGCCACCAGCAGGGAAAGCAGCGGGGGGCGCTCAGGGGAGCAGTTCTTC.

The chain couples TRBV6-1 to TRBJ2-2; D tentatively reads TRBD1 or TRBD2 (5 bases each). Germline CDR1 is MNHNS and CDR2 is SASEGT. Trimming stripped 7 bases from V and 6 bases from J, with 18 bases between. The CDR3 contains 15 residues. The CDR3 nucleotides read TGTGCCAGCATTCCGAGGGGTCTCCAGGCCGGGGAGCTGTTTTTT. Its protein product is CASIPRGLQAGELFF.

This clone was seen just once. The chain combines TRBV6-6 with TRBJ2-7, with no clear D. CDR3 size: 12 residues. Between the trimmed V and J ends, which lost 0 bases and 2 bases, there was a span of 2 bases. The germline V gene has CDR1 MNHNY and CDR2 SVGAGI (reference sequence). CDR3 sequence: CASSYSTYEQYF. CDR3 nucleotide sequence: TGTGCCAGCAGTTACTCAACCTACGAGCAGTACTTC.

Turning to this clone: Other DNA sequences from this sample encode an identical CDR3 as well. DNA of the CDR3: TGTGCCAGCAGTTTAGGCGTAAACACCGGGGAGCTGTTTTTT. It codes for CASSLGVNTGELFF. V is TRBV27 and J is TRBJ2-2; D not certain. V lost 2 bases and J 2 bases, leaving 6 bases between the germline ends. Per the germline V gene, CDR1 is MNHEY and CDR2 is SMNVEV (reference sequence). The CDR3 sequence is 14 residues long.

The chain recombines TRBV7-2 with TRBJ2-1; D possibly corresponds to TRBD1 (6 bases). The V gene lost 2 bases and the J gene lost 1 base, with 9 bases spanning the gap. Germline CDR1 is SGHTA and CDR2 is FQGNSA. The CDR3 contains 15 residues. In DNA form, the CDR3 reads TGTGCCAGCAGCTTACTACAGGGATCCTACAATGAGCAGTTCTTC. It codes for CASSLLQGSYNEQFF.

This chain connects TRBV18 to TRBJ2-1, with D perhaps matching TRBD1 or TRBD2 (6 bases each). Trimming left V 3 bases short and J 9 bases short, with 21 bases between. The CDR3 sequence is 16 residues long. CDR1 and CDR2 from the germline V gene are KGHSH and LQKENI. In nucleotides, the CDR3 is TGTGCCAGCTCACCGCTTACAGGGTCGCTGGGGGGTGAGCAGTTCTTC. The encoded protein is CASSPLTGSLGGEQFF.

This sequence joins TRBV11-2 and TRBJ2-5, with D tentatively TRBD1 or TRBD2 (5 bases each). The germline V gene encodes CDR1 SGHAT and CDR2 FQNNGV. The CDR3 length is 15 residues. Trimming shortened V by 0 bases and J by 4 bases, and 12 bases separated the two germline ends. CDR3 sequence: CASSLDSPGRETQYF. CDR3 nucleotide sequence: TGTGCCAGCAGCTTAGATTCCCCAGGGAGAGAGACCCAGTACTTC. The entire variable domain, with the rest obtained from reference TRBV11-2 and TRBJ2-5, is as follows: EAGVAQSPRYKIIEKRQSVAFWCNPISGHATLYWYQQILGQGPKLLIQFQNNGVVDDSQLPKDRFSAERLKGVDSTLKIQPAKLEDSAVYLCASSLDSPGRETQYFGPGTRLLVL.

The chain couples TRBV6-5 to TRBJ1-4; D is perhaps TRBD1 (5 bases). Germline-derived CDR1 and CDR2 are MNHEY and SVGAGI. Trimming removed 2 bases at V and 8 bases at J, with 9 bases between. The CDR3 runs to 13 residues. The CDR3 is CASSYEGREKLFF. Here the CDR3 DNA reads TGTGCCAGCAGTTACGAGGGGCGGGAAAAACTGTTTTTT.

CDR3 bases: TGTGCCAGCAGTCCGCAGGGGATGAACACTGAAGCTTTCTTT. It translates to CASSPQGMNTEAFF. The gene calls are TRBV6-6 and TRBJ1-1, with D perhaps matching TRBD1 (6 bases). There are 14 residues in the CDR3. Trimming removed 5 bases at V and 0 bases at J, with 10 bases between. Germline assignment: CDR1 MNHNY and CDR2 SVGAGI (reference sequence).

As regards this clone: The same CDR3 arises from other DNA sequences in this sample as well. The rearrangement joins TRBV15 to TRBJ1-1; D might be TRBD1 (5 bases). V was clipped by 1 base and J by 8 bases, with 11 bases between them. Germline assignment: CDR1 LNHNV and CDR2 YYDKDF (reference sequence). This CDR3 has 13 residues. Here the CDR3 DNA reads TGTGCCACCAGCAGAGTCTCCCAGGGAGAAGCTTTCTTT. It translates to CATSRVSQGEAFF.

With regard to this clone: The CDR3 ends on some other residue instead of the conserved phenylalanine or tryptophan, so this is likely a read error. The V and J genes are TRBV7-9 and TRBJ2-3; 8 bases agree with TRBD2. The CDR3 is 16 residues long. Per germline, CDR1 SEHNR and CDR2 FQNEAQ (reference sequence). V gave up 5 bases and J gave up 2 bases; unmatched junction bases: 9. In DNA form, the CDR3 reads TGTGCCAGCAGCCTCAAACTAGCGGAGATCACAGATACGCAGTATGTT. Amino acid sequence: CASSLKLAEITDTQYV.

The CDR3 sequence: CASSWAPGQDTGELFF. DNA for the CDR3: TGCGCCAGCAGCTGGGCACCGGGACAGGACACCGGGGAGCTGTTTTTT. V and J are TRBV5-1 and TRBJ2-2; TRBD1 agrees at 8 bases. The V gene's germline CDR1 is SGHRS and CDR2 YFSETQ. The CDR3 has 16 amino acids. Losses at the gene ends were 3 bases for V and 3 bases for J; bases not matched to a gene: 7.

This clone has a single count. The chain uses TRBV5-5 and TRBJ2-7; TRBD2 matches at 10 bases. The germline V gene has CDR1 SGHKS and CDR2 YYEKEE (reference sequence). CDR3 length equals 15 residues. Trimming cost V 3 bases and J 6 bases; bases outside gene matches: 9. This CDR3 is CASSSEPSGRAEQYF. The CDR3 DNA sequence: TGTGCCAGCAGCTCCGAACCTAGCGGGAGAGCCGAGCAGTACTTC.

The chain couples TRBV10-3 to TRBJ2-1; 9 nucleotides match TRBD2. The V gene's germline CDR1 is ENHRY and CDR2 SYGVKD. J was trimmed by 5 bases and V by 9 bases; bases with no gene match: 8. The CDR3 totals 14 residues. CDR3 protein: CAIAGGSSDNEQFF. Here the CDR3 DNA reads TGTGCCATAGCGGGAGGTTCATCCGACAATGAGCAGTTCTTC.

In this sample, this clone turned up a few times. The genes are TRBV7-6 and TRBJ2-7; TRBD2 aligns across 9 bases. Germline loops: CDR1 SGHVS, CDR2 FNYEAQ. The ends lost 1 base at V and 8 bases at J; junction bases unmatched: 6. The CDR3 is made up of 14 amino acids. CDR3 protein: CASSLGLAESKQYF. CDR3 nucleotides: TGTGCCAGCAGCTTAGGACTAGCGGAAAGTAAGCAGTACTTC. The full variable domain, in which reference TRBV7-6 and TRBJ2-7 provide the parts outside the CDR3, is GAGVSQSPRYKVTKRGQDVALRCDPISGHVSLYWYRQALGQGPEFLTYFNYEAQQDKSGLPNDRFSAERPEGSISTLTIQRTEQRDSAMYRCASSLGLAESKQYFGPGTRLTVT.

The V gene is TRBV20-1, the J gene TRBJ2-1; D is perhaps TRBD2 (5 bases). CDR1 is DFQATT, CDR2 SNEGSKA, per germline (reference sequence). Trimming shortened V by 7 bases and J by 10 bases, and 11 bases separated the two germline ends. The CDR3 sequence is 10 residues long. This chain's CDR3 is CSVRRREQFF. CDR3 coding DNA: TGCAGTGTCAGGAGGAGGGAGCAGTTCTTC.

The rearrangement uses TRBV10-3 and TRBJ2-5, with 10 bases matching TRBD1. The CDR3 loop spans 13 amino acids. V trimming: 6 bases; J trimming: 3 bases; junction bases outside the gene matches: 1. CDR1 and CDR2 from the germline V gene are ENHRY and SYGVKD. The CDR3 nucleotides read TGTGCCATCAGGGGGACAGGGGAAGAGACCCAGTACTTC. As protein: CAIRGTGEETQYF.

The chain employs TRBV11-3 and TRBJ2-2, with D perhaps TRBD1 (6 bases). The CDR3 sequence is 15 residues long. V gave up 2 bases and J gave up 1 base, with 8 bases separating them. Germline V gene lookup returns CDR1 SGHNT and CDR2 YENEEA. DNA for the CDR3: TGTGCCAGCAGCTTAAAACAGGGGAACACCGGGGAGCTGTTTTTT. Its protein is CASSLKQGNTGELFF.

This clone was counted only a few times. This sequence joins TRBV18 and TRBJ2-7; 8 bases fit TRBD2. The trim removed 6 bases at V and 0 bases at J, leaving 7 bases unmatched. The CDR3 runs to 15 residues. From germline, CDR1 is KGHSH and CDR2 LQKENI. The CDR3 spells CASSPTAGDSYEQYF. The DNA for the CDR3 is TGTGCCAGCTCCCCGACAGCGGGGGACTCCTACGAGCAGTACTTC.

The chain couples TRBV6-5 to TRBJ2-7; TRBD1 agrees at 7 bases. V shed 6 bases and J 0 bases; nucleotides not matched to a gene: 8. Looked up from germline, CDR1 is MNHEY and CDR2 is SVGAGI. CDR3 length: 15 amino acids. CDR3: CASRRTGEASYEQYF. CDR3 coding DNA: TGTGCCAGCAGGCGGACAGGTGAGGCCTCCTACGAGCAGTACTTC.

The chain uses TRBV6-1 and TRBJ2-7; 9 nucleotides align to TRBD1. Trimming took 2 bases from V and 12 from J; bases not matched to a gene: 8. The CDR3 runs 13 residues. CDR1 and CDR2 from the germline V gene are MNHNS and SASEGT. The CDR3 nucleotides are TGTGCCAGCAGTGAAAGGGGACAGGGATTCCTGTACTTC. Its translation: CASSERGQGFLYF.

This chain links TRBV6-5 with TRBJ2-1; 11 nucleotides align to TRBD1. The CDR3 extends over 15 amino acids. V lost 6 bases to trimming and J lost 6 bases; unmatched junction nucleotides: 7. Per germline, CDR1 MNHEY and CDR2 SVGAGI. CDR3 residues: CASRFGTGGFNEQFF. In nucleotides, the CDR3 is TGTGCCAGCAGATTTGGGACAGGGGGATTCAATGAGCAGTTCTTC.

DNA of the CDR3: TGCGCCAGCAGCCTGGGGACAGAGGGTCTCTACGAGCAGTACTTC. It encodes CASSLGTEGLYEQYF. The chain uses TRBV5-1 and TRBJ2-7, with 7 bases matching TRBD1. Germline CDR1 is SGHRS and CDR2 is YFSETQ. CDR3 length: 15 amino acids. Germline trimming cut 4 bases from V and 3 bases from J; bases unmatched to any gene: 10.

The chain employs TRBV28 and TRBJ2-5, with D possibly TRBD2 on 7 matching bases. Trimming stripped 8 bases from V and 1 base from J, with 20 bases between. CDR3 length: 16 amino acids. The germline CDR1 and CDR2 sequences are MDHEN and SYDVKM. CDR3 coding DNA: TGTGCCAGCTATCAATGGGGGGGGGCGATCCAAGAGACCCAGTACTTC. Protein: CASYQWGGAIQETQYF.

The CDR3 loop is CASSQDPAGGLNEQFF. CDR3 DNA sequence: TGTGCCAGCAGCCAAGACCCCGCGGGAGGACTCAATGAGCAGTTCTTC. V and J are TRBV4-2 and TRBJ2-1; TRBD2 matches 8 bases. This CDR3 has 16 residues. Germline V lookup: CDR1 LGHNA, CDR2 YNFKEQ. Losses at the gene ends were 0 bases for V and 6 bases for J; bases not matched to a gene: 7.

J is TRBJ2-1 and V is TRBV7-6; no reliable D call. Trimming removed 5 bases from V and 0 bases from J, with 11 bases in between. Germline V lookup: CDR1 SGHVS, CDR2 FNYEAQ. The CDR3 length is 15 residues. The CDR3 nucleotides are TGTGCCAGCAGCGTGGATCCGAGCTCCTACAATGAGCAGTTCTTC. It translates to CASSVDPSSYNEQFF.

V and J are TRBV10-3 and TRBJ2-3; D may be TRBD1 (5 bases). Germline V gives CDR1 ENHRY, CDR2 SYGVKD. This CDR3 contains 15 residues. Trimming removed 6 bases from V and 1 base from J, with 14 bases in between. The DNA for the CDR3 is TGTGCCATCAGCGACAGTGGAGTAGGCACAGATACGCAGTATTTT. Translating it yields CAISDSGVGTDTQYF.

The chain combines TRBV9 with TRBJ2-3, with 10 bases matching TRBD2. The germline V gene has CDR1 SGDLS and CDR2 YYNGEE. The CDR3 length is 17 residues. V lost 0 bases and J lost 4; bases outside the gene matches: 8. The CDR3 loop is CASSVGSSGSSADTQYF. Written as DNA, the CDR3 is TGTGCCAGCAGCGTAGGGTCTAGCGGGAGTAGCGCAGATACGCAGTATTTT.

This chain connects TRBV10-2 to TRBJ2-3, with D perhaps matching TRBD1 (6 bases). CDR3 size: 13 residues. From germline, CDR1 is WSHSY and CDR2 SAAADI. V lost 6 bases and J 4 bases, leaving 11 bases between the germline ends. The DNA for the CDR3 is TGCGCCAGCAGCTTACAGGGCCCAGATACGCAGTATTTT. Its translation is CASSLQGPDTQYF.

This chain uses TRBV14 with TRBJ1-6; D is undetermined. The CDR3 contains 13 residues. Per germline, CDR1 SGHDN and CDR2 FVKESK. V lost 4 bases, J lost 9 bases, and 10 bases lay in between. The CDR3 DNA follows: TGTGCCAGCAGCCTATCAGTCGGTTCACCCCTCCACTTT. It encodes CASSLSVGSPLHF. The whole variable domain, remainder taken from reference TRBV14 and TRBJ1-6, is EAGVTQFPSHSVIEKGQTVTLRCDPISGHDNLYWYRRVMGKEIKFLLHFVKESKQDESGMPNNRFLAERTGGTYSTLKVQPAELEDSGVYFCASSLSVGSPLHFGNGTRLTVT.

The chain carries TRBV7-2 and TRBJ1-2, with D unclear. V lost 5 bases to trimming and J lost 5 bases, with 6 bases between them. In germline, CDR1 is SGHTA, CDR2 FQGNSA. The CDR3 covers 11 residues. DNA for the CDR3: TGTGCCAGCAGCCGGACGTATGGCTACACCTTC. It codes for CASSRTYGYTF.